These 14 T cell receptor beta chains share one sample of origin, sequenced in a study of cytomegalovirus exposure and HLA in healthy donors. A multiplex PCR was run with 60 Vbeta primers and 13 Jbeta primers. Using immunoSEQ multiplex PCR, the repertoire was profiled, and TCRdb retains in-frame clones only, with some absent. This sample has fewer than 250,000 clones, with 70% to 80% found just once. The sample was PBMCs. All receptors come from a male donor in good health and CMV-seronegative.

In its sample, this clone was seen once. The chain joins TRBV14 to TRBJ2-7, with TRBD2 as a possible D gene (5 bases). Germline CDR1 reads SGHDN; CDR2 reads FVKESK. CDR3 length: 14 amino acids. V gave up 4 bases and J gave up 3 bases, with 13 bases separating them. The CDR3 nucleotides are TGTGCCAGCAGCCCTCGGGGAGATCTCTACGAGCAGTACTTC. Translating gives CASSPRGDLYEQYF. Based on the CDR3 plus reference TRBV14 and TRBJ2-7, the full variable domain is EAGVTQFPSHSVIEKGQTVTLRCDPISGHDNLYWYRRVMGKEIKFLLHFVKESKQDESGMPNNRFLAERTGGTYSTLKVQPAELEDSGVYFCASSPRGDLYEQYFGPGTRLTVT.

The chain links TRBV6-5 to TRBJ2-1; TRBD1 matches at 9 bases. Trimming at V came to 5 bases and at J to 8 bases, leaving 7 bases not matched to a gene. This CDR3 region has 14 residues. Germline CDR1 is MNHEY and CDR2 is SVGAGI. The CDR3 bases are TGTGCCAGCAGTCCCCGGACAGGGGAGGATGAGCAGTTCTTC. This translates into CASSPRTGEDEQFF.

V is TRBV7-9 and J is TRBJ1-1; a possible D gene is TRBD1 (5 bases). The CDR3 has 14 residues. Germline V gene sequence: CDR1 SEHNR, CDR2 FQNEAQ (reference sequence). Trimming pared 6 bases from V and 1 base from J, leaving 12 bases between. The CDR3 sequence: CASRLPGGNTEAFF. In nucleotides, the CDR3 is TGTGCCAGCAGATTACCGGGGGGGAACACTGAAGCTTTCTTT.

The genes are TRBV19 and TRBJ1-1; a weak D match, TRBD1 (6 bases). Trimming took off 4 bases at V and 4 bases at J, with 19 bases between the two ends. Germline CDR1 LNHDA, CDR2 SQIVND (reference sequence). This CDR3 is built from 16 residues. The CDR3 DNA follows: TGTGCCAGTAGTACCGGCGGGGGCTGGGGGAGCACTGAAGCTTTCTTT. Translated: CASSTGGGWGSTEAFF.

The CDR3 spells CASSRPGLESYEQYF. CDR3 bases: TGTGCCAGCAGCCGACCGGGACTAGAGTCCTACGAGCAGTACTTC. The V and J genes are TRBV14 and TRBJ2-7; 8 bases align to TRBD2. The CDR3 is 15 amino acids. Germline V gene data show CDR1 as SGHDN and CDR2 as FVKESK. The trim removed 4 bases at V and 1 base at J, leaving 6 bases unmatched.

This clone was detected only a few times. The chain recombines TRBV4-1 with TRBJ2-7; D possibly corresponds to TRBD1 (6 bases). V was trimmed by 3 bases and J by 0 bases, leaving 12 bases between them. The CDR3 consists of 15 residues. Germline V gene sequence: CDR1 MGHRA, CDR2 YSYEKL. CDR3 sequence: CASSHRQAGSYEQYF. The CDR3 nucleotides read TGCGCCAGCAGCCACCGACAGGCCGGCTCCTACGAGCAGTACTTC.

This sequence joins TRBV9 and TRBJ2-1; TRBD2 matches at 9 bases. Germline CDR1 is SGDLS and CDR2 is YYNGEE. V trimming: 4 bases; J trimming: 8 bases; junction bases outside the gene matches: 10. CDR3 length: 15 residues. CDR3 region: CASSPSGTSSDEQFF. In DNA form, the CDR3 reads TGTGCCAGCAGCCCATCCGGGACTAGCTCCGATGAGCAGTTCTTC.

The table lists this clone with a few counts. V is TRBV28 and J is TRBJ2-1, with 8 bases matching TRBD2. V dropped 8 bases and J dropped 8; count of bases not matched to a gene: 8. CDR1 is MDHEN, CDR2 SYDVKM, per germline. The CDR3 covers 13 residues. CDR3 in DNA: TGTGCCAGCCGACTAGCGTCCCTTTATGAGCAGTTCTTC. Translation gives CASRLASLYEQFF.

V usage is TRBV25-1 and J usage is TRBJ1-5; D not resolved. The germline V gene has CDR1 MGHDK and CDR2 SYGVNS. The CDR3 is 12 residues long. V lost 3 bases and J lost 9, with 9 bases in between. For the CDR3, the DNA is TGTGCCAGCAGTGATTACGGTGGGCCCCAGCATTTT. Translation gives CASSDYGGPQHF. Together with reference TRBV25-1 and TRBJ1-5, the CDR3 gives the full variable domain: EADIYQTPRYLVIGTGKKITLECSQTMGHDKMYWYQQDPGMELHLIHYSYGVNSTEKGDLSSESTVSRIRTEHFPLTLESARPSHTSQYLCASSDYGGPQHFGDGTRLSIL.

The chain joins TRBV6-5 to TRBJ2-3; 7 bases line up with TRBD1. Trimming took 5 bases from V and 4 from J; bases not matched to a gene: 6. Germline loops: CDR1 MNHEY, CDR2 SVGAGI. The CDR3 runs 14 residues. CDR3 coding DNA: TGTGCCAGCAGTCTACAGGGGCTTCCAGATACGCAGTATTTT. Translating gives CASSLQGLPDTQYF.

The chain links TRBV6-1 to TRBJ1-2; the match to TRBD1 covers 8 bases. The CDR3 is 15 amino acids. V was clipped by 1 base and J by 5 bases; unmatched bases: 6. CDR1 is MNHNS, CDR2 SASEGT, per germline. The CDR3 DNA reads TGTGCCAGCAGTGAAGATCAGGGGGCGATTTATGGCTACACCTTC. Its protein is CASSEDQGAIYGYTF.

The chain links TRBV10-3 to TRBJ1-3; TRBD1 aligns across 7 bases. The junction had 2 bases not matched to a gene; V was cut back by 2 bases and J by 1 base. This CDR3 has 15 residues. The V gene's germline CDR1 is ENHRY and CDR2 SYGVKD. CDR3 coding DNA: TGTGCCATCAGTGAGGCAGGGGGATCTGGAAACACCATATATTTT. Translating it yields CAISEAGGSGNTIYF.

This chain connects TRBV27 to TRBJ1-6; D not certain. Trimming took 4 bases from V and 4 from J, leaving 8 bases between them. This CDR3 spans 14 amino acids. From germline, CDR1 is MNHEY and CDR2 SMNVEV (reference sequence). The CDR3 DNA is TGTGCCAGCAGTTCCCTACCGTATAATTCACCCCTCCACTTT. This translates into CASSSLPYNSPLHF.

V gene TRBV5-1 combines with J gene TRBJ1-1; D is possibly TRBD1 (5 bases). V was pared by 7 bases and J by 0 bases, with 19 bases between. CDR3 size: 16 residues. Germline values: CDR1 SGHRS, CDR2 YFSETQ. The CDR3 bases are TGCGCCAGCTCCCCTGCAGGGATGTACATGAACACTGAAGCTTTCTTT. Its protein product is CASSPAGMYMNTEAFF.